This TCR beta chain comes out of a study of T cells in Graves' hyperthyroidism and ophthalmopathy. Study findings and constraints: Stable hyperthyroidism was told apart from ophthalmopathy by a model built on 13 V-J features.

This clonotype showed up many times. The antigen is undetermined. Uncontrolled infection, other autoimmune disease, pregnancy or lactation led to exclusion. Germline CDR1 reads SGHTA; CDR2 reads FQGTGA. V was pared by 2 bases and J by 5 bases, with 5 bases of the junction left unmatched. CDR3 length equals 14 residues. Amplification of TCR beta CDR3 regions used RNA as the template. The TCR CDR3 first-round RT-PCR relied on the HTBI primer set. TCRdb re-analysed the multiplex PCR reads in MiXCR, keeping a single row per CDR3 protein. The sample consists of around 350,000 distinct CDR3 sequences, approximately 25% of them appearing once.

The chain couples TRBV7-3 to TRBJ2-7; TRBD1 agrees at 8 bases. This clonotype originated in a man in his forties or fifties with Graves' hyperthyroidism. The sequencing sample was made of blood. CDR3 nucleotide sequence: TGTGCCAGCAGCTTAGGAGGGACAGGAGACGAGCAGTACTTC. It yields the protein CASSLGGTGDEQYF.